This T cell receptor beta chain stems from a study of T-cell reconstitution after alpha-beta-depleted transplantation in children. Study-wide findings and caveats: Newly produced T cells mostly accounted for T-cell counts and diversity one year post-transplant. After transplant, high TCRbeta diversity at day 60 in some patients arose from surviving recipient T cells and thymic progenitors. Several hundred graft clones that had expanded were reportedly the source of alpha-beta T cells about two months after transplant.

Unique molecular identifiers were used to barcode this TCRbeta library. Via MiXCR, TCRdb re-called the PCR reads, giving one row per CDR3 protein. The profile shows about a million distinct CDR3 sequences, about 29% of them singletons. The germline V gene encodes CDR1 MDHEN and CDR2 SYDVKM. The CDR3 runs to 12 residues. V gave up 5 bases and J gave up 8 bases, with 12 bases separating them. In the case of this clonotype: Antigen: not known.

The specimen comprised PBMCs, mostly from graft donor cells, sampled 360 days after TCRalphabeta/CD19-depleted stem cell transplant. The clonotype was recovered from a boy under two years old who had a stem cell transplant for SCID, so the T cells may come from the graft donor. The rearrangement joins TRBV28 to TRBJ1-2, with D hard to call. CDR3 protein: CASSPRGWGYTF. As DNA, the CDR3 is TGTGCCAGCAGTCCCCGTGGATGGGGCTACACCTTC.